These 27 T cell receptor beta chains were sequenced from one sample in a study of T cells in Graves' hyperthyroidism and ophthalmopathy. The investigators amplified TCR beta CDR3 regions from RNA transcripts. The HTBI primer set drove a first-round RT-PCR of the TCR CDR3. TCRdb called the multiplex PCR reads again in MiXCR, with one record for every CDR3 protein. The sample shows a few hundred thousand distinct CDR3 sequences, approximately 15% of them seen only once. Sequencing was performed on blood. Receptor source: a woman younger than 30 with Graves' hyperthyroidism.

The chain combines TRBV2 with TRBJ2-7, with a weak D call TRBD2 (5 bases). The tail of the sequence fits TRBJ2-1 better, so the J call may be wrong. This CDR3 is 14 amino acids long. The germline V gene has CDR1 SNHLY and CDR2 FYNNEI. This CDR3 is CASKGSEGSYEQFF. The CDR3 region has the DNA TGTGCCAGCAAAGGTAGCGAGGGCTCCTACGAGCAGTTCTTC.

This clonotype was detected many times. The J gene is TRBJ1-1, the V gene TRBV6-1; D unclear. The V gene lost 3 bases and the J gene lost 4 bases, with 12 bases spanning the gap. Per germline, CDR1 MNHNS and CDR2 SASEGT. This CDR3 is built from 14 residues. CDR3 DNA sequence: TGTGCCAGCAGTGATGGAAGGAGGAGCACTGAAGCTTTCTTT. It yields the protein CASSDGRRSTEAFF.

This clonotype was seen at least ten times. The chain joins TRBV2 to TRBJ2-1; D call uncertain. The V and J ends lost 6 bases and 2 bases respectively, with 11 bases between them. Germline V gives CDR1 SNHLY, CDR2 FYNNEI. This CDR3 spans 14 amino acids. The CDR3 nucleotides read TGTGCCAGCAGGGCTAGTAATACCTACAATGAGCAGTTCTTC. Residues: CASRASNTYNEQFF.

Remarks on this clonotype: A much larger clone lies a single base off, so this may be a read error. The V call is TRBV30, the J call TRBJ1-4, with D possibly TRBD1 on 5 matching bases. Germline CDR1 reads GTSNPN; CDR2 reads SVGIG (reference sequence). CDR3 length: 13 residues. The CDR3 sequence: CTWSRQGNEKLFF. The CDR3 bases are TGTACCTGGAGCAGGCAGGGTAATGAAAAACTGTTTTTT.

This clonotype came up many times. The chain recombines TRBV12-3 or TRBV12-4 with TRBJ1-1; D remains ambiguous. The V end was cut by 4 bases, the J end by 11 bases, with 17 bases between. The CDR3 is 13 residues long. The CDR3 nucleotides are TGTGCCAGCAGTTCCTCGGACGGTCTCGGGGCTTTCTTT. This sequence encodes CASSSSDGLGAFF.

This clonotype has a count of ten or more. The chain couples TRBV20-1 to TRBJ2-3; TRBD2 might be the D (6 bases). CDR3 size: 15 residues. Trimming pared 6 bases from V and 2 bases from J, leaving 18 bases between. The V gene's germline CDR1 is DFQATT and CDR2 SNEGSKA (reference sequence). The CDR3: CSAPPTRGNTDTQYF. The CDR3 DNA reads TGCAGTGCCCCGCCCACGCGCGGGAACACAGATACGCAGTATTTT.

The chain has TRBV12-3 or TRBV12-4 and TRBJ1-2, with no clear D. CDR3 length: 15 amino acids. The V and J ends lost 1 base and 4 bases respectively, with 13 bases between them. CDR3 protein: CASSLGVTWSYGYTF. The CDR3 bases are TGTGCCAGCAGTTTAGGGGTGACTTGGAGCTATGGCTACACCTTC.

This clonotype was picked up a small number of times. The rearrangement links TRBV6-1 to TRBJ2-2; TRBD1 aligns across 9 bases. V shed 7 bases, J shed 4 bases, and the junction held 10 bases outside the gene matches. The germline V gene encodes CDR1 MNHNS and CDR2 SASEGT. This CDR3 comprises 16 residues. The chain's CDR3 is CASNGLTGGSTGELFF. The CDR3 DNA follows: TGTGCCAGCAACGGGTTGACAGGGGGAAGCACCGGGGAGCTGTTTTTT.

The rearrangement uses TRBV29-1 and TRBJ2-1; 10 bases are shared with TRBD2. V lost 8 bases and J lost 9; bases outside the gene matches: 7. Germline V gene sequence: CDR1 SQVTM, CDR2 ANQGSEA. The CDR3 has 12 amino acids. The CDR3 DNA is TGCAGCCCCGGGGTAGCGGGAGGTGAGCAGTTCTTC. Protein: CSPGVAGGEQFF.

This clonotype was seen only a few times. The chain has TRBV20-1 and TRBJ1-5, with D unclear. V gave up 3 bases and J gave up 4 bases, with 10 bases separating them. Germline CDR1 reads DFQATT; CDR2 reads SNEGSKA (reference sequence). CDR3 length equals 13 residues. CDR3 bases: TGCAGTGCTAGGAAGGAGATTAATCAGCCCCAGCATTTT. Translating gives CSARKEINQPQHF.

This clonotype was detected many times. The chain carries TRBV7-9 and TRBJ2-1, with a tentative D call TRBD2 (6 bases). The CDR3 sequence is 15 residues long. The V and J ends lost 8 bases and 2 bases respectively, with 16 bases between them. Germline V gene data show CDR1 as SEHNR and CDR2 as FQNEAQ (reference sequence). Here the CDR3 reads CASSSRRGAYNEQFF. The CDR3 bases are TGTGCCAGCTCCTCCAGGCGGGGAGCCTACAATGAGCAGTTCTTC.

The CDR3 region has the DNA TGTGCCAGCAGCCGTAGCGGGGGGGACTACAATGAGCAGTTCTTC. Protein sequence: CASSRSGGDYNEQFF. The genes are TRBV7-3 and TRBJ2-1, with TRBD2 identical over 11 bases. Unmatched junction bases numbered 3, after V lost 5 bases and J lost 3 bases. This CDR3 region has 15 residues. CDR1 is SGHTA, CDR2 FQGTGA, per germline.

In its sample, this clonotype was seen many times. The chain is built from TRBV5-1 and TRBJ2-7; 8 bases map to TRBD1. The CDR3 has 15 residues. Germline assignment: CDR1 SGHRS and CDR2 YFSETQ. The V and J ends lost 4 bases and 2 bases, in that order; junction bases with no gene match: 8. CDR3 sequence (DNA): TGCGCCAGCAGCCTCGACGGGACAGGACCCTACGAGCAGTACTTC. It yields the protein CASSLDGTGPYEQYF.

V usage is TRBV6-2 or TRBV6-3 and J usage is TRBJ2-3, with D possibly TRBD2 on 6 matching bases. The V gene lost 4 bases and the J gene lost 4 bases, with 15 bases spanning the gap. Per the germline V gene, CDR1 is MNHEY and CDR2 is SVGEGT. CDR3 length: 15 amino acids. The CDR3 is CASSLGEARSDTQYF. The CDR3 nucleotides read TGTGCCAGCAGTTTGGGGGAGGCGCGTTCAGATACGCAGTATTTT.

The chain combines TRBV29-1 with TRBJ2-3; D tentatively fits TRBD1 or TRBD2 (5 bases each). The V end lost 5 bases, the J end lost 0 bases, and 18 bases lay between the germline ends. This CDR3 region has 16 residues. The germline gives CDR1 SQVTM, CDR2 ANQGSEA. Here the CDR3 DNA reads TGCAGCGTTAGGGCCCCCGGGACCTGGAGCACAGATACGCAGTATTTT. Translated, it gives CSVRAPGTWSTDTQYF.

The genes are TRBV20-1 and TRBJ2-3, with 13 nucleotides matching TRBD2. With V trimmed by 0 bases and J by 6 bases, 6 bases remained unmatched. Germline V CDR1 and CDR2: DFQATT, SNEGSKA (reference sequence). The CDR3 has 16 residues. The CDR3 nucleotides are TGCAGTGCTAGAGATGGACCGGGACTAGCGGGGGATACGCAGTATTTT. This translates into CSARDGPGLAGDTQYF.

This clonotype has a handful of counts. The rearrangement joins TRBV3-1 to TRBJ1-5, with 9 bases lining up with TRBD1. Germline CDR1 reads LGHDT; CDR2 reads YNNKEL (reference sequence). With V trimmed by 1 base and J by 3 bases, 10 bases remained unmatched. CDR3 length: 18 residues. CDR3 DNA: TGTGCCAGCAGCCAAGGGCCCCCGGGGACAGGGTCCAATCAGCCCCAGCATTTT. It encodes CASSQGPPGTGSNQPQHF.

This clonotype was seen ten or more times. The V gene is TRBV29-1, the J gene TRBJ2-2, with TRBD2 identical over 9 bases. This CDR3 is 15 amino acids long. Germline V gene data show CDR1 as SQVTM and CDR2 as ANQGSEA. V trimming: 6 bases; J trimming: 3 bases; junction bases outside the gene matches: 8. CDR3 in amino acids: CSVNRGTSYTGELFF. The CDR3 nucleotides read TGCAGCGTCAATCGGGGGACTAGCTACACCGGGGAGCTGTTTTTT.

Many counts were recorded for this clonotype. The chain employs TRBV6-1 and TRBJ2-1; the D gene could be TRBD1 or TRBD2 (6 bases each). Per the germline V gene, CDR1 is MNHNS and CDR2 is SASEGT. V was cut by 6 bases and J by 7 bases, with 16 bases left in between. The length of the CDR3 is 14 residues. The CDR3 is CASSPILGGNEQFF. Here the CDR3 DNA reads TGTGCCAGCAGCCCTATTCTAGGGGGGAATGAGCAGTTCTTC.

Only a few counts were recorded for this clonotype. The chain recombines TRBV27 with TRBJ2-5; a weak D match, TRBD2 (6 bases). CDR1 is MNHEY and CDR2 is SMNVEV in the germline V gene (reference sequence). The V end lost 5 bases, the J end lost 7 bases, and 14 bases lay between the germline ends. The CDR3 is 13 residues long. This CDR3 reads CASSPPGVRTQYF. The CDR3 region has the DNA TGTGCCAGCAGTCCCCCGGGGGTGCGGACCCAGTACTTC.

This clonotype was seen ten or more times. The chain couples TRBV3-1 to TRBJ2-7; 9 bases map to TRBD1. Germline V CDR1 and CDR2: LGHDT, YNNKEL (reference sequence). CDR3 length equals 18 residues. V lost 1 base and J lost 0; bases outside the gene matches: 10. CDR3 sequence (DNA): TGTGCCAGCAGCCAAGGCGTGTTGGGACAGGGAAGCTCCTACGAGCAGTACGTC. Translated, it gives CASSQGVLGQGSSYEQYV.

Only a few counts were recorded for this clonotype. This chain joins TRBV19 and TRBJ1-2; 8 positions match TRBD1. V lost 7 bases, J lost 6 bases, and 10 bases stayed unmatched. The CDR3 extends over 14 amino acids. The V gene's germline CDR1 is LNHDA and CDR2 SQIVND (reference sequence). The CDR3 is CASTETGQGNGYTF. The CDR3 DNA reads TGTGCCAGTACTGAGACAGGACAGGGTAATGGCTACACCTTC.

This clonotype was counted at least ten times. This chain joins TRBV3-1 and TRBJ2-2; no definite D call. The germline V and J ends were trimmed by 1 base and 1 base, with 13 bases remaining between them. This CDR3 contains 17 residues. Germline V CDR1 and CDR2: LGHDT, YNNKEL (reference sequence). The DNA of the CDR3 is TGTGCCAGCAGCCAAGCTGGAGCTCGTCAGAACACCGGGGAGCTGTTTTTT. It codes for CASSQAGARQNTGELFF.

This clonotype was found many times. V is TRBV2 and J is TRBJ2-3, with 12 bases that match TRBD2. The germline CDR1 and CDR2 sequences are SNHLY and FYNNEI. J lost 2 bases, V lost 10 bases, and 7 bases had no gene match. This CDR3 comprises 15 residues. CDR3 protein: CATGGLAGYTDTQYF. The DNA of the CDR3 is TGTGCCACCGGGGGACTAGCGGGCTACACAGATACGCAGTATTTT.

This clonotype was detected only a few times. CDR3 region: CASSAGRDYGYTF. The CDR3 region has the DNA TGTGCCAGTAGTGCCGGGCGGGACTATGGCTACACCTTC. The rearrangement joins TRBV19 to TRBJ1-2; D is uncertain. The length of the CDR3 is 13 residues. Germline CDR1 reads LNHDA; CDR2 reads SQIVND (reference sequence). V was pared by 5 bases and J by 3 bases, with 10 bases between.

This clonotype was recorded at least ten times. The chain is built from TRBV27 and TRBJ2-5; D is possibly TRBD2 (6 bases). Germline CDR1 and CDR2: MNHEY and SMNVEV (reference sequence). The CDR3 spans 12 residues. Between the trimmed V and J ends, which lost 4 bases and 4 bases, there was a span of 7 bases. DNA of the CDR3: TGTGCCAGCAGTTCAGCGGGAGAGACCCAGTACTTC. It yields the protein CASSSAGETQYF.

DNA of the CDR3: TGTGCCAGCAGTCAGACAGGGATTGACTATGGCTACACCTTC. It codes for CASSQTGIDYGYTF. The rearrangement uses TRBV28 and TRBJ1-2; 7 bases map to TRBD1. Trimming at V came to 5 bases and at J to 3 bases, leaving 6 bases not matched to a gene. Germline loops: CDR1 MDHEN, CDR2 SYDVKM. The CDR3 length is 14 residues.